The next 20 T cell receptor beta chains were all read from a single sample in a study of tumor-infiltrating lymphocytes in primary liver carcinoma. Both blood RNA, taken from unsorted whole blood, and germline DNA were extracted. The authors made TCR beta cDNA from roughly 480 ng total RNA with a constant-region primer. Libraries of TCR beta came from three nested multiplex PCR rounds with slightly modified ARM-PCR. Running 10 cycles apiece, the first two PCR rounds relied on TRBV1-TRBV30 forward primers together with a C-beta reverse primer. From the multiplex PCR reads, TCRdb called clonotypes with MiXCR, one entry per CDR3 protein. The table has just over 300,000 distinct CDR3 sequences, more than 55% seen once. Sample: peripheral blood. All receptors derive from a woman aged 25 to 45 with primary liver carcinoma and hepatitis B virus infection.

The genes are TRBV10-3 and TRBJ1-6; the D gene is possibly TRBD1 (6 bases). Trimming pared 8 bases from V and 8 bases from J, leaving 10 bases between. Germline CDR1 reads ENHRY; CDR2 reads SYGVKD. The CDR3 runs to 12 residues. The CDR3 DNA reads as TGTGCCATCGGGAAGGGGGATTCACCCCTCCACTTT. Translation gives CAIGKGDSPLHF.

For this clonotype: The junction departs from the called germline gene at one end, perhaps through a read error. The chain uses TRBV12-3 or TRBV12-4 and TRBJ2-7, with D unclear. CDR3 size: 12 residues. The CDR3 DNA sequence: TGTGCCGGCAGCCCAGACCCGTTCGGGCAGCACTTC. Its protein product is CAGSPDPFGQHF.

A note on this clonotype: At one end the junction does not follow the germline gene, possibly because of a read error. This rearrangement joins TRBV4-1 to TRBJ1-5, with D possibly matching TRBD1 (5 bases). The CDR3 is made up of 16 amino acids. CDR1 is MGHRA, CDR2 YSYEKL, per germline. The CDR3 region is CASSQLTVSGNQPQRF. As DNA, the CDR3 is TGCGCCAGCAGCCAATTGACAGTCTCTGGCAATCAGCCCCAGCGTTTT.

This clonotype was observed a handful of times. Possible read error: a much larger clone is one base away. This chain links TRBV11-2 with TRBJ2-1; 10 bases agree with TRBD2. The CDR3 totals 20 residues. Germline CDR1 and CDR2: SGHAT and FQNNGV. The CDR3 bases are TGTGCCAGCAGCTTAAGGTTCGGGACTAGCGTACAGAGCTCCTACAATAAGCAGTTCTTC. Its protein is CASSLRFGTSVQSSYNKQFF.

The chain is built from TRBV7-9 and TRBJ2-3, with D unclear. This CDR3 has 12 amino acids. Germline V gene sequence: CDR1 SEHNR, CDR2 FQNEAQ (reference sequence). V was pared by 4 bases and J by 7 bases, with 9 bases between. The CDR3, as DNA: TGTGCCAGCAGCTCTTTAGAGAATACGCAGTATTTT. Its protein is CASSSLENTQYF.

The chain is built from TRBV6-2 or TRBV6-3 and TRBJ2-7; D is possibly TRBD2 (7 bases). Germline CDR1 and CDR2: MNHEY and SVGEGT. Trimming left V 4 bases short and J 3 bases short, with 19 bases between. This CDR3 comprises 16 residues. This CDR3 is CASSSAGVQGLYEQYF. CDR3 bases: TGTGCCAGCAGTTCGGCGGGAGTTCAGGGGCTCTACGAGCAGTACTTC.

Note on this clonotype: This may arise from a read error, as a much more abundant clone is one base away. The chain joins TRBV29-1 to TRBJ2-3; D perhaps matches TRBD1 (6 bases). Per the germline V gene, CDR1 is SQVTM and CDR2 is ANQGSEA. The CDR3 sequence is 10 residues long. In DNA form, the CDR3 reads TGCAGCGGACTGACAGGTACGCAGTATTTT. Its protein is CSGLTGTQYF.

Remarks on this clonotype: A much bigger clone sits one base away, suggesting this may be a read error. The chain links TRBV6-6 to TRBJ2-2; tentatively, D is TRBD1 (6 bases). Germline values: CDR1 MNHNY, CDR2 SVGAGI (reference sequence). The ends were cut back, 8 bases at V and 1 base at J, with 11 bases in the middle. The CDR3 runs 14 residues. CDR3 residues: CASGKDRNTGELFF. CDR3 in DNA: TGTGCCAGCGGGAAGGACAGGAACACCGGGGAGCTGTTTTTT.

Comment on this clonotype: Germline and junction disagree at one end, which may indicate a read error. V gene TRBV10-3 combines with J gene TRBJ2-5; the match to TRBD1 covers 7 bases. CDR1 ENHRY and CDR2 SYGVKD come from the germline V gene. The CDR3 length is 13 residues. The CDR3 spells CATQDRSSETRYF. In nucleotides, the CDR3 is TGTGCCACACAGGACAGGTCTTCGGAGACCCGGTACTTC.

This clonotype has only one observation. This chain joins TRBV28 and TRBJ2-2; TRBD1 agrees at 8 bases. CDR3 size: 17 residues. Unmatched junction bases numbered 8, after V lost 2 bases and J lost 3 bases. The germline gives CDR1 MDHEN, CDR2 SYDVKM. The CDR3 nucleotides are TGTGCCAGCAGTTTACAAGGCGCAGGGGGCTACACCGGGGAGCTGTTTTTT. It codes for CASSLQGAGGYTGELFF.

To note about this clonotype: This may stem from a read error, because a much larger clone lies one nucleotide away. The chain links TRBV6-2 or TRBV6-3 to TRBJ2-1; 10 positions agree with TRBD2. V lost 2 bases, J lost 9 bases, and 10 bases stayed unmatched. CDR1 MNHEY and CDR2 SVGEGT come from the germline V gene. The CDR3 sequence is 16 residues long. The CDR3 nucleotides are TGTGCCAGCAGTTACGCGACTAGCGGGTGGGCCAGTGAGCAGTTCTTC. Its translation: CASSYATSGWASEQFF.

This clonotype appeared a single time. This rearrangement joins TRBV5-4 to TRBJ1-1; 8 nucleotides agree with TRBD1. The CDR3 is made up of 14 amino acids. Germline values: CDR1 SGHNT, CDR2 YYREEE (reference sequence). The junction had 9 bases not matched to a gene; V was cut back by 4 bases and J by 7 bases. The CDR3 sequence is CASSTTDRGNEAFF. Here the CDR3 DNA reads TGTGCCAGCAGCACAACCGACAGGGGTAATGAAGCTTTCTTT. Full variable domain (rest looked up from reference TRBV5-4 and TRBJ1-1): ETGVTQSPTHLIKTRGQQVTLRCSSQSGHNTVSWYQQALGQGPQFIFQYYREEENGRGNFPPRFSGLQFPNYSSELNVNALELDDSALYLCASSTTDRGNEAFFGQGTRLTVV.

Of note for this clonotype: The CDR3 does not close with the conserved phenylalanine or tryptophan, likely indicating a read error. This chain uses TRBV11-3 with TRBJ2-7; D is possibly TRBD2 (6 bases). CDR1 and CDR2 from the germline V gene are SGHNT and YENEEA. The CDR3 contains 13 residues. V lost 4 bases, J lost 9 bases, and 16 bases lay in between. CDR3 residues: CASSSGREAGQYS. The CDR3 coding sequence is TGTGCCAGCAGCTCGGGCAGGGAGGCTGGGCAGTACTCC.

As concerns this clonotype: A junction end diverges from the germline sequence, so it may reflect a read error. This chain joins TRBV6-2 or TRBV6-3 and TRBJ2-4, with 8 positions matching TRBD1. CDR1 and CDR2 (germline): MNHEY, SVGEGT. The CDR3 is 14 amino acids. The CDR3 here is CASNYRGLPNIQYF. DNA for the CDR3: TGTGCCAGCAATTACAGGGGGTTGCCCAACATTCAGTACTTC.

Points on this clonotype: Without the conserved terminal phenylalanine or tryptophan, this CDR3 likely stems from a read error. J is TRBJ1-2 and V is TRBV11-2; 9 bases map to TRBD1. Germline CDR1 is SGHAT and CDR2 is FQNNGV. The V gene end was trimmed by 4 bases and the J gene end by 8 bases; junction bases not matched to a gene: 8. The CDR3 is made up of 14 amino acids. CDR3 in amino acids: CASSSQTGGGGYTI. In DNA form, the CDR3 reads TGTGCCAGCAGCTCACAGACAGGGGGAGGAGGCTACACCATC.

This clonotype was counted at least ten times. V gene TRBV12-5 combines with J gene TRBJ2-7; 8 nucleotides agree with TRBD1. Germline V gene lookup returns CDR1 LGHNT and CDR2 FRNRAP. The CDR3 contains 14 residues. J was trimmed by 3 bases and V by 6 bases; bases with no gene match: 7. The CDR3 DNA reads TGTGCTAGTGGGTCCACAGGGGGGTTCTACGAGCAGTACTTC. Its protein is CASGSTGGFYEQYF.

Concerning this clonotype itself: Sequence at one end of the junction differs from germline and may be a read error. The chain employs TRBV10-2 and TRBJ2-7; tentatively, D is TRBD2 (5 bases). CDR3 length: 10 amino acids. Germline V gene data show CDR1 as WSHSY and CDR2 as SAAADI. The CDR3 here is CVSSAGEQYF. In nucleotides, the CDR3 is TGCGTCAGCAGCGCGGGCGAGCAGTACTTC.

With respect to this clonotype: A much larger clone differs from this one at a single base, so this may be a read error. The chain carries TRBV12-3 or TRBV12-4 and TRBJ2-3; 8 positions match TRBD2. The CDR3 runs to 14 residues. J was trimmed by 6 bases and V by 10 bases; bases with no gene match: 12. The CDR3 nucleotides read TGTGCCAACAGCAAACTAGCGGAACTCGATACGCAGTATTTT. Protein product: CANSKLAELDTQYF.

In its sample, this clonotype was seen once. J is TRBJ1-4 and V is TRBV5-1; 7 bases are shared with TRBD1. CDR1 is SGHRS, CDR2 YFSETQ, per germline. The CDR3 is 15 residues long. The ends lost 8 bases at V and 7 bases at J; junction bases unmatched: 14. CDR3 nucleotides: TGCGCCAGTAGCGACGACAGACAGGGTGGTGAAAAACTGTTTTTT. Translating it yields CASSDDRQGGEKLFF. Using reference TRBV5-1 and TRBJ1-4 for the parts outside the CDR3, the full variable domain is KAGVTQTPRYLIKTRGQQVTLSCSPISGHRSVSWYQQTPGQGLQFLFEYFSETQRNKGNFPGRFSGRQFSNSRSEMNVSTLELGDSALYLCASSDDRQGGEKLFFGSGTQLSVL.

This chain uses TRBV6-6 with TRBJ1-1; TRBD1 matches at 9 bases. CDR1 is MNHNY, CDR2 SVGAGI, per germline (reference sequence). The V gene end was trimmed by 6 bases and the J gene end by 0 bases; junction bases not matched to a gene: 5. The CDR3 is made up of 15 amino acids. CDR3 sequence: CASSTQGALNTEAFF. CDR3 nucleotide sequence: TGTGCCAGCAGCACACAGGGGGCGTTGAACACTGAAGCTTTCTTT.